A selection of T cell receptor beta chains follows, all from one sample in a study of T cells after yellow fever vaccination. TCRdb fed the 5' RACE reads into MiXCR, producing one record per CDR3 protein. In the table there are 620,000 or so distinct CDR3 sequences, roughly 12% of which are singletons. The sequenced sample was PBMCs, obtained on the day of the yellow fever booster vaccination. Source of these receptors: a man younger than 45 who received the YFV17D yellow fever vaccine. Each CDR3 is given with its conserved first and last residue. A D gene is named only where the DNA matches it firmly. The size field is filled for only some rows; it gives once, few, many or a size class.

j_gene,d_gene,v_gene,abundance,CDR3aa,CDR3nt
TRBJ2-7,TRBD1,TRBV5-1,few,CASSQGTGRQEEYF,TGCGCCAGCAGCCAGGGGACAGGGCGACAGGAGGAGTACTTC
TRBJ2-1,NA,TRBV5-1,few,CASSSDRGPQFF,TGCGCCAGCAGCTCCGATAGGGGACCACAGTTCTTC
TRBJ2-7,NA,TRBV12-3/TRBV12-4,once,CASSPSYKQYF,TGTGCCAGCAGTCCGTCCTACAAGCAGTACTTC
TRBJ2-3,TRBD2,TRBV11-2,NA,CASSLGLAETLLSTDTQYF,TGTGCCAGCAGCTTGGGACTAGCGGAGACTCTACTTAGCACAGATACGCAGTATTTT
TRBJ2-1,NA,TRBV24-1,once,CATSGGSYNEQFF,TGTGCCACCAGTGGGGGCTCCTACAATGAGCAGTTCTTC
TRBJ2-5,NA,TRBV29-1,NA,CSVLRGTAETQYF,TGCAGCGTTCTACGGGGCACCGCAGAGACCCAGTACTTC
TRBJ1-5,NA,TRBV6-1,NA,CASSEYRGRGVVSNQPQHF,TGTGCCAGCAGTGAATATCGGGGTAGGGGGGTAGTAAGCAATCAGCCCCAGCATTTT
TRBJ2-3,NA,TRBV2,few,CASSEDSNLPDTQYF,TGTGCCAGCAGTGAAGATAGTAATCTCCCAGATACGCAGTATTTT
TRBJ2-3,TRBD2,TRBV2,NA,CASIGLAGAGTDTQYF,TGTGCCAGCATCGGACTAGCGGGAGCGGGCACAGATACGCAGTATTTT
TRBJ1-2,TRBD1,TRBV29-1,NA,CSVVDRGGNGYTF,TGCAGCGTTGTGGACAGGGGTGGGAATGGCTACACCTTC
TRBJ2-3,TRBD2,TRBV5-1,many,CASSFRPGGGTDTQYF,TGCGCCAGCAGCTTCCGCCCCGGGGGGGGCACAGATACGCAGTATTTT
TRBJ2-2,TRBD2,TRBV11-2,few,CASSLVVLAGAAGELFF,TGTGCCAGCAGCTTAGTTGTGCTAGCGGGAGCTGCCGGGGAGCTGTTTTTT
TRBJ1-4,NA,TRBV14,few,CASRLGEKLFF,TGTGCCAGCAGGCTCGGGGAAAAACTGTTTTTT
TRBJ2-5,NA,TRBV6-1,NA,CASRPTLGGETQYF,TGTGCCAGCAGACCGACCCTAGGGGGAGAGACCCAGTACTTC
TRBJ2-1,TRBD2,TRBV12-3/TRBV12-4,NA,CASRYRSGRAYNEQFF,TGTGCCAGCAGATACCGTAGCGGGAGGGCCTACAATGAGCAGTTCTTC
TRBJ2-3,TRBD2,TRBV20-1,few,CSGCREGGTDTQYF,TGCAGTGGCTGTCGGGAGGGCGGCACAGATACGCAGTATTTT